Shown below are 2 T cell receptor beta chains from a single sample sequenced in a study of blood T cell repertoires in COVID-19. TCRdb keeps only in-frame clones here, not all; method: immunoSEQ multiplex PCR. The sample has around 380,000 clones, around 87% seen once. The sample comprised PBMCs or T cells enriched from blood (not recorded which). The receptors originated from a man under 40 who had recovered from COVID-19.

The chain combines TRBV5-1 with TRBJ2-1; 10 nucleotides agree with TRBD2. The length of the CDR3 is 16 residues. With 4 bases clipped from V and 4 bases from J, the junction kept 8 bases outside the gene matches. Germline CDR1 reads SGHRS; CDR2 reads YFSETQ. The CDR3 DNA sequence: TGCGCCAGCAGCCTCTCAGGACTAGCGGAATACAATGAGCAGTTCTTC. It specifies CASSLSGLAEYNEQFF. Full variable domain (missing parts from reference TRBV5-1 and TRBJ2-1): KAGVTQTPRYLIKTRGQQVTLSCSPISGHRSVSWYQQTPGQGLQFLFEYFSETQRNKGNFPGRFSGRQFSNSRSEMNVSTLELGDSALYLCASSLSGLAEYNEQFFGPGTRLTVL.

This clone was seen just once. The chain recombines TRBV4-3 with TRBJ1-1; D ambiguous. With 1 base removed from V and 3 bases from J, the gap between germline ends came to 9 bases. In germline, CDR1 is LGHNA, CDR2 YSLEER. This CDR3 contains 14 residues. This CDR3 reads CASSQAGSHTEAFF. Written as DNA, the CDR3 is TGCGCCAGCAGCCAAGCTGGGAGTCACACTGAAGCTTTCTTT.